This T cell receptor beta chain derives from a study of regulatory T cells in long-lasting Graves disease. Overall study: With positive TSH receptor antibodies and over 5 years of antithyroid drugs, Graves' disease was considered persistent.

Germline V gene data show CDR1 as SGHTA and CDR2 as FQGTGA. V was clipped by 4 bases and J by 1 base; unmatched bases: 3. The CDR3 length is 15 residues. The authors built TCR beta libraries using iRepertoire HTBI primers and Arm-PCR of CDR3 regions. TCRdb reprocessed the multiplex PCR reads via MiXCR and lists one record per CDR3 protein. In the table there are 500,000 to 700,000 distinct CDR3 sequences, about 32% of which are singletons. Time point specified: persistent/refractory GD, antithyroid drugs over 5 years with positive TRAb. Extracted RNA from PBMCs served as the source of the TCR library. This clonotype was found a few times.

The chain employs TRBV7-3 and TRBJ2-5; TRBD2 matches at 10 bases. Specimen: peripheral blood mononuclear cells (PBMCs), collected when the disease was refractory, from a patient treated with antithyroid drugs. The receptor was derived from a female donor with Graves disease. CDR3 protein: CASSSSGRVQETQYF. The CDR3 nucleotides are TGTGCCAGCAGCTCAAGCGGGAGGGTCCAAGAGACCCAGTACTTC.